The text below deals with one T cell receptor beta chain. Profiled with immunoSEQ multiplex PCR; TCRdb holds only in-frame clones, not every one. The sample has approximately 260,000 clones, around 80% seen once; the top ten hold 4.1%. These data originate in a study of blood T cell repertoires in COVID-19. At the level of the study: The United States, Italy and Spain were the sources of the acute and convalescent COVID-19 samples.

Germline-derived CDR1 and CDR2 are LGHDT and YNNKEL (reference sequence). V dropped 0 bases and J dropped 2 bases, with 13 bases sitting between them. This CDR3 region has 16 residues. The TCR sequence derives from a man aged 25 to 45 with acute COVID-19. Material: PBMCs or T cells enriched from blood (not recorded which). This chain connects TRBV3-1 (or the pseudogene TRBV3-2) to TRBJ1-2, with D hard to call. Here the CDR3 reads CASSQDLPGQNYGYTF. Here the CDR3 DNA reads TGTGCCAGCAGCCAAGATCTTCCGGGTCAAAACTATGGCTACACCTTC.